This paragraph reports one TCR beta chain. Its antigen is unidentified. Survey-level TCR-beta sequencing used DNA from CEF-cultured naive and memory CD4+ T cells. Measured with immunoSEQ multiplex PCR; TCRdb has only the in-frame clones, and not every one. The sample has 36,000 or so clones, about 80% seen once; the top ten hold 2.5% to 3.5%. These data originate in a study of CD4 T cells in relation to SARS-CoV-2 and coronaviruses. Background on the study: TCR beta CDR3s were sequenced after roughly ten-day antigen culture of PBMCs.

This CDR3 has 16 residues. The germline gives CDR1 MNHNS, CDR2 SASEGT. Unmatched junction bases numbered 5, after V lost 2 bases and J lost 4 bases. Naive and memory CD4+ T cells were separated from cryopreserved PBMCs. For 10 days, some 9.7 x 10^4 sorted CD4+ cells grew with T cell-depleted PBMCs and CEF. The chain employs TRBV6-1 and TRBJ2-1; TRBD2 agrees at 10 bases. The origin of this receptor is an adult with COVID-19. Sequences were obtained from memory CD4+ T cells from PBMCs, cultured in vitro. Here the CDR3 reads CASSETGLAEYNEQFF. CDR3 DNA sequence: TGTGCCAGCAGTGAAACTGGACTAGCGGAATACAATGAGCAGTTCTTC.